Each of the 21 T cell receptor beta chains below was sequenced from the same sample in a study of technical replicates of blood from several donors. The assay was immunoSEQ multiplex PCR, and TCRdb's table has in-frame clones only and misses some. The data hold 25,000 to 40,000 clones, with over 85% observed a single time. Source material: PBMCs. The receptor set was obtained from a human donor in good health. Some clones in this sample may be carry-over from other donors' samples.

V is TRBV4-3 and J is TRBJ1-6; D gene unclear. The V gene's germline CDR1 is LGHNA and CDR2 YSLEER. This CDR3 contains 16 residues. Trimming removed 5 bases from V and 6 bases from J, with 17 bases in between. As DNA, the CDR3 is TGCGCCAGCAGCGAGAACCGGGGAGGTGGTAATTCACCCCTCCACTTT. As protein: CASSENRGGGNSPLHF.

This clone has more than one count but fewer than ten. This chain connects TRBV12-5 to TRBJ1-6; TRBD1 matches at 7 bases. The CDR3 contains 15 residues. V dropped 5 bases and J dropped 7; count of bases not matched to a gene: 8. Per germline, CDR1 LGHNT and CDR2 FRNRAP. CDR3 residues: CASGPGDSRNSPLHF. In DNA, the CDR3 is TGTGCTAGTGGTCCAGGGGACAGTCGGAATTCACCCCTCCACTTT.

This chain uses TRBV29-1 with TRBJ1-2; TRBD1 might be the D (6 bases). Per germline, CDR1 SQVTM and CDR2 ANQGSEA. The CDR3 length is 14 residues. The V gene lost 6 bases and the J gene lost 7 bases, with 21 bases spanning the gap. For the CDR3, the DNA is TGCAGCGTACCCGGGACACCTAATCCCTCTGGCTACACCTTC. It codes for CSVPGTPNPSGYTF.

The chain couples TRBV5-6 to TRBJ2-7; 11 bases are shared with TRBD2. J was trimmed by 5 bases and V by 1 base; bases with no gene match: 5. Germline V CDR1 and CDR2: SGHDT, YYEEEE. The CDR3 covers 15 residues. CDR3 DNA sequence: TGTGCCAGCAGCTTGAGCTTAGCGGGAGGGAACGAGCAGTACTTC. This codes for CASSLSLAGGNEQYF.

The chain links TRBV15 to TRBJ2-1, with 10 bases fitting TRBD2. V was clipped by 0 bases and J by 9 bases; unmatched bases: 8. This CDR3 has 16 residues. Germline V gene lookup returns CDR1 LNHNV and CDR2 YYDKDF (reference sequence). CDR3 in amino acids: CATSRDPQRGGSEQFF. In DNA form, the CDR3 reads TGTGCCACCAGCAGAGATCCCCAGCGGGGGGGCAGTGAGCAGTTCTTC.

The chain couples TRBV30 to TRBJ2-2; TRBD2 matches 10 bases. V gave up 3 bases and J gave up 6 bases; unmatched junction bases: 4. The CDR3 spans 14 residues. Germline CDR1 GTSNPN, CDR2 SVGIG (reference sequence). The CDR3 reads CAWRLAGRAGELFF. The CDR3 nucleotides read TGTGCCTGGAGACTAGCGGGAAGGGCCGGGGAGCTGTTTTTT.

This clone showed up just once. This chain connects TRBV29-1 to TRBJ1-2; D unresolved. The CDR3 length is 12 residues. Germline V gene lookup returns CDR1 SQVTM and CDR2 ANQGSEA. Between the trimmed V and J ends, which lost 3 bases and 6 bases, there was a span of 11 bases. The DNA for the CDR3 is TGCAGCGTTGAGGCGGGAACGGATGGCTACACCTTC. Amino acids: CSVEAGTDGYTF.

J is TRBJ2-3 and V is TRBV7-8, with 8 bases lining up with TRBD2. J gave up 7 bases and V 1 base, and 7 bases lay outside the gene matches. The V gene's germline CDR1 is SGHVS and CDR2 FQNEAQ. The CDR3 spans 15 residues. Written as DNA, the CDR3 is TGTGCCAGCAGCTTAGTACGGGGGGGCCCAAATACGCAGTATTTT. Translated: CASSLVRGGPNTQYF.

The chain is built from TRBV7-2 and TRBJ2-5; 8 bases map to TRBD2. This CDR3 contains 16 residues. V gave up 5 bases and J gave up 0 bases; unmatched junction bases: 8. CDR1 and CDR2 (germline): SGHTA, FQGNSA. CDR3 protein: CASSLERGTYQETQYF. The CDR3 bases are TGTGCCAGCAGCCTGGAGCGGGGGACGTACCAAGAGACCCAGTACTTC.

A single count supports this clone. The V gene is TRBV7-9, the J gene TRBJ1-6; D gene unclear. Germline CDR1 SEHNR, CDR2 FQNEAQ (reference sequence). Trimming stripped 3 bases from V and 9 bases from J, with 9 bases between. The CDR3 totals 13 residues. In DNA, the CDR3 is TGTGCCAGCAGCTTGGGAGCGAGTTCACCCCTCCACTTT. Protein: CASSLGASSPLHF.

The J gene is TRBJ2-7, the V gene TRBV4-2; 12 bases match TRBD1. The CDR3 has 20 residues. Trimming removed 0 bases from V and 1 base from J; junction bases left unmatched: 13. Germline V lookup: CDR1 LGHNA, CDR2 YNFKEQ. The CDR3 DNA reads TGTGCCAGCAGCCAAGATTTAGGGACAGGGGGCTTACGGTGGTCCTACGAGCAGTACTTC. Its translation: CASSQDLGTGGLRWSYEQYF.

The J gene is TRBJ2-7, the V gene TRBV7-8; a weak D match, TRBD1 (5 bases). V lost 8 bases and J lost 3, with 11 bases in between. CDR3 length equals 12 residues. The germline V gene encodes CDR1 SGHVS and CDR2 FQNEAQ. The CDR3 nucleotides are TGTGCCAGCGGGGCAGGGTTCTACGAGCAGTACTTC. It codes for CASGAGFYEQYF. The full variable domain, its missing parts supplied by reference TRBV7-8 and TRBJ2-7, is GAGVSQSPRYKVAKRGQDVALRCDPISGHVSLFWYQQALGQGPEFLTYFQNEAQLDKSGLPSDRFFAERPEGSVSTLKIQRTQQEDSAVYLCASGAGFYEQYFGPGTRLTVT.

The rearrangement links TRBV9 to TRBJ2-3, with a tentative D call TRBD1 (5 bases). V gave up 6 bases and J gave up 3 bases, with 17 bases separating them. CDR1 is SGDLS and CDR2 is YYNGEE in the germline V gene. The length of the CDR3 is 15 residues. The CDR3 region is CASTYSGHKTDTQYF. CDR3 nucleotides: TGTGCCAGCACGTACTCCGGACACAAAACAGATACGCAGTATTTT. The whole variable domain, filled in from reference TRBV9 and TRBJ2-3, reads DSGVTQTPKHLITATGQRVTLRCSPRSGDLSVYWYQQSLDQGLQFLIQYYNGEERAKGNILERFSAQQFPDLHSELNLSSLELGDSALYFCASTYSGHKTDTQYFGPGTRLTVL.

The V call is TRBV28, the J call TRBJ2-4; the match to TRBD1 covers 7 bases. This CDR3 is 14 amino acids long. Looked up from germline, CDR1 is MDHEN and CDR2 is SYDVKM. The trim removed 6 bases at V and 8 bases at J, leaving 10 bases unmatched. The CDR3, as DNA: TGTGCCAGCAGCTCCCCAACAGGGGCGGACATTCAGTACTTC. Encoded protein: CASSSPTGADIQYF.

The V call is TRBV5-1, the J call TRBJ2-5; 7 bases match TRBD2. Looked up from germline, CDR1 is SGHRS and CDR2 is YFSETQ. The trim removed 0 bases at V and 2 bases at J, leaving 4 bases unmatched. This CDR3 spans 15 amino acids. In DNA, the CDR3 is TGCGCCAGCAGCTTGGGGCGGGGGTTGCAAGAGACCCAGTACTTC. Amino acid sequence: CASSLGRGLQETQYF.

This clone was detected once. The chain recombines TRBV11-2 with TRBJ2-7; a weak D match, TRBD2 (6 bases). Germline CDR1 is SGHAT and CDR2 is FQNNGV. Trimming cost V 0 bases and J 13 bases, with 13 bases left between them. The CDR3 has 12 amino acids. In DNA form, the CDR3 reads TGTGCCAGCAGCTTAGATAGGAGGGGATCTTACTTC. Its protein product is CASSLDRRGSYF.

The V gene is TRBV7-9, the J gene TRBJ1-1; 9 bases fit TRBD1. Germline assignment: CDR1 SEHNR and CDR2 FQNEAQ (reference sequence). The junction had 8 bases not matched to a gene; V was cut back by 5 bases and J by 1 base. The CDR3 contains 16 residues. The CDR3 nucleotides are TGTGCCAGCAGCCCCCGGGACAGGGATACGAACACTGAAGCTTTCTTT. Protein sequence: CASSPRDRDTNTEAFF.

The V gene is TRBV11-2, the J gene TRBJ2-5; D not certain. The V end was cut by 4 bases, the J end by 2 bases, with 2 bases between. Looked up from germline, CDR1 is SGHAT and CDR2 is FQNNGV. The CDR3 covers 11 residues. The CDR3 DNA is TGTGCCAGCAGCTCACAAGAGACCCAGTACTTC. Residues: CASSSQETQYF.

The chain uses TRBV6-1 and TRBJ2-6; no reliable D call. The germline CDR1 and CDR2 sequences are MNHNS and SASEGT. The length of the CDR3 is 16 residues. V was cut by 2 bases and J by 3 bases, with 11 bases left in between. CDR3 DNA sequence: TGTGCCAGCAGTGAATCTAACCGAGGTGGGGCCAACGTCCTGACTTTC. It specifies CASSESNRGGANVLTF.

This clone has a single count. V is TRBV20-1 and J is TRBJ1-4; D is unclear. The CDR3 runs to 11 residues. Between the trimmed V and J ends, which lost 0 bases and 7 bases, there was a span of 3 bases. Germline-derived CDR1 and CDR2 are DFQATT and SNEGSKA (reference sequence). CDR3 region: CSARDREKLFF. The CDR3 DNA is TGCAGTGCTAGAGATCGTGAAAAACTGTTTTTT.

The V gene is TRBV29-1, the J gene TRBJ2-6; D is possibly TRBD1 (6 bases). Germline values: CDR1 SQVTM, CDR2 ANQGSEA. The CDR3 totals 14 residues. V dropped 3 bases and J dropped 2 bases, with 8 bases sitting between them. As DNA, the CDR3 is TGCAGCGTTGATGGGGGCACTGGGGCCAACGTCCTGACTTTC. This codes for CSVDGGTGANVLTF.